This note documents a single T cell receptor beta chain sequence. V was cut by 0 bases and J by 0 bases, with 9 bases left in between. The CDR3 consists of 16 residues. Germline CDR1 is LGHNA and CDR2 is YNFKEQ. The sample originates from a study of identical twins. A universal primer site arose from template switching, and cDNA bore unique molecular identifiers. MiXCR was run by TCRdb on the 5' RACE reads, yielding one entry per CDR3 protein. The profile shows 350,000 to 450,000 distinct CDR3 sequences, around 20% of them singletons. The V and J genes are TRBV4-2 and TRBJ1-5; no clear D. The sequenced sample consisted of naive T cells sorted from blood. The receptor's source is a man aged 50-59 years in good health. The CDR3 is CASSQESSYSNQPQHF. In nucleotides, the CDR3 is TGTGCCAGCAGCCAAGAGTCAAGCTATAGCAATCAGCCCCAGCATTTT.